What follows describes a single T cell receptor (beta chain). This clonotype was seen a handful of times. Its binding antigen is unknown. Qualities for individual bases were not recorded, and no much larger clone is one base off. The germline V gene encodes CDR1 SGHRS and CDR2 YFSETQ. V loses 7 bases, J loses 4 bases, and the germline ends lie 21 bases apart. The CDR3 has 16 amino acids, counting the end cysteine and phenylalanine. Here the CDR3 DNA is all that survives: 48 bases in frame from base 1. The library was prepared using 5' RACE. TCRdb names Illumina HiSeq 2000 as the instrument used. A universal primer binding site was added through template switching, and the final cDNA carried a unique molecular identifier so that TCR cDNA molecules could be counted accurately. Specific primers in the conserved constant-segment region were used to synthesize first-strand cDNA for TCR alpha and beta chains. To control for contamination, every cDNA library carried two barcodes: a SMART-Mk sample barcode plus Illumina barcodes. TruSeq adapter sequences and Illumina sample barcodes were added in two successive PCR steps. TCR alpha and beta cDNA libraries were sequenced on the Illumina HiSeq platform with custom primers. The paper's data handling went like this. MiGEC processed the raw reads to extract unique molecular identifiers, while MiXCR was used to determine the CDR3 positions. For each individual, recombination models were inferred using an EM algorithm with the repgenHMM and IGoR tools. Shared clonotypes were analyzed with the tcR package in R, and sharing was normalized by the product of cloneset sizes. To study raw recombination without the effects of thymic and clonal selection, out-of-frame nonproductive sequences were analyzed. In TCRdb, the public reads were trimmed at Q25 with fastp and aligned with MiXCR, with productive beta chains retained. Under each unique CDR3 protein, matching rows form one entry showing the most common genes and DNA. The authors' filters were not applied to this entry. For this sample there are approximately 690,000 distinct CDR3 sequences; 6% to 6.5% appear just once. Clones ranked in the top ten supply around 1.7% of the sample.

Every donor was a healthy Caucasian. The researchers also sequenced three unrelated adults who were not twins: a male aged 18 to 29, a male aged 50 to 59, and a female aged 50 to 59. Miltenyi CD45RO+ enrichment and human naive T-cell isolation kits were used to isolate memory (CD45RO+) and naive T cells from PBMC. This specimen belongs to a study of identical twins (dated by TCRdb to the mid-2010s). For the wider study: To test whether fetal clonotypes persist, the study used deep sequencing on TCR alpha and beta repertoires from monozygotic twins, unrelated adults of various ages, and cord blood. To rule out contamination, the twin experiments were replicated at different times with different library preparation protocols. The full study reports these points: Invariant T cells such as MAIT and iNKT could partly confound zero-insertion analyses, although diverse VJ usage argued against such confounding for most clonotypes. Out-of-frame TCR alpha sequences shared between twins showed an excess of low generation-probability sequences compared with coincidental sharing between unrelated individuals. A weaker excess of twin sharing was found in beta out-of-frame sequences because the signal-to-noise ratio was lowered by fewer shared sequences. Fewer insertions were carried by abundant cord blood beta clonotypes; a weaker similar trend was observed in young adult naive repertoires, while no such trend was observed in memory repertoires. Because the same donors could not be followed over many years, conclusions were based on cross-sectional statistical analysis. In monozygotic twins, recombination models systematically underestimated out-of-frame TCR alpha sharing, but the models matched the sharing seen between unrelated individuals.

This clonotype was sampled from a man aged 18 to 30 in good health. Input material: naive T cells sorted from blood. Sample cell subset or site, as interpreted from the label and publication: cells isolated with a human naive T-cell isolation kit. The chain is encoded by TRBV5-1 joined to TRBJ2-1, and possibly TRBD2, on 7 matching bases. The CDR3 is CASQIGGALTYNEQFF. In nucleotide form, the sequence is TGCGCCAGCCAAATAGGGGGGGCGTTAACTTACAATGAGCAGTTCTTC.